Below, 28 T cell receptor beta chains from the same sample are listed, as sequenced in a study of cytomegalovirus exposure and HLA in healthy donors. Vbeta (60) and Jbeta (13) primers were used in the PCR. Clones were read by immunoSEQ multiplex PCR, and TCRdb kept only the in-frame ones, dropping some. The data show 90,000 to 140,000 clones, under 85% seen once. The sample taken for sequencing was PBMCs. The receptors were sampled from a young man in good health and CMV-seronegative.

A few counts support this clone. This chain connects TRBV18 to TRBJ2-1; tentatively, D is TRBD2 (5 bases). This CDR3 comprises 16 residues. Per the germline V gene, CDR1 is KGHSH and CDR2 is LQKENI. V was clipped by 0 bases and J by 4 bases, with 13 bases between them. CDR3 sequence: CASSPPEALGYNEQFF. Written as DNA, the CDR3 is TGTGCCAGCTCACCACCGGAGGCTTTGGGGTACAATGAGCAGTTCTTC.

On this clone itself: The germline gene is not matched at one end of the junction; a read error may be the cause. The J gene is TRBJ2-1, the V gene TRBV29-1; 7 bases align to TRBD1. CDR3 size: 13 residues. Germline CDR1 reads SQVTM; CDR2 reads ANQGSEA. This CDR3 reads CSVEGQVYNEQFF. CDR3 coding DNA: TGCAGCGTGGAAGGACAGGTGTACAATGAGCAGTTCTTC.

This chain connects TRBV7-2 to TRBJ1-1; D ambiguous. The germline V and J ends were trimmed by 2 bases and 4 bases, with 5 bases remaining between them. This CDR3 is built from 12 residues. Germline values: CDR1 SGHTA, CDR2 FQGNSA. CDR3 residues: CASSLIGTEAFF. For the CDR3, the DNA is TGTGCCAGCAGCTTAATCGGCACTGAAGCTTTCTTT.

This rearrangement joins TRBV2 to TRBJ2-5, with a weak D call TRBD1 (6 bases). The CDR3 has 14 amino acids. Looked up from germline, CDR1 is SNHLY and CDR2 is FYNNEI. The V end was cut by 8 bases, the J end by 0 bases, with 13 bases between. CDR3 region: CASGLGTHQETQYF. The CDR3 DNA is TGTGCCAGCGGCCTCGGGACACACCAAGAGACCCAGTACTTC. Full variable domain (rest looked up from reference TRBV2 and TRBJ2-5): EPEVTQTPSHQVTQMGQEVILRCVPISNHLYFYWYRQILGQKVEFLVSFYNNEISEKSEIFDDQFSVERPDGSNFTLKIRSTKLEDSAMYFCASGLGTHQETQYFGPGTRLLVL.

CDR3 sequence reads: CASSLSGSGTQYF. Here the CDR3 DNA reads TGTGCCAGCAGTTTAAGTGGGTCGGGGACCCAGTACTTC. V usage is TRBV27 and J usage is TRBJ2-5; no clear D. V lost 2 bases, J lost 7 bases, and 11 bases lay in between. Per germline, CDR1 MNHEY and CDR2 SMNVEV (reference sequence). The CDR3 sequence is 13 residues long.

The CDR3 sequence: CASSLAETSGSGDTQYF. The CDR3 DNA reads as TGTGCCAGCAGCTTAGCGGAGACTAGCGGGAGTGGAGATACGCAGTATTTT. V is TRBV7-9 and J is TRBJ2-3; the match to TRBD2 covers 12 bases. The CDR3 contains 17 residues. Germline assignment: CDR1 SEHNR and CDR2 FQNEAQ (reference sequence). Trimming took 0 bases from V and 5 from J; bases not matched to a gene: 6.

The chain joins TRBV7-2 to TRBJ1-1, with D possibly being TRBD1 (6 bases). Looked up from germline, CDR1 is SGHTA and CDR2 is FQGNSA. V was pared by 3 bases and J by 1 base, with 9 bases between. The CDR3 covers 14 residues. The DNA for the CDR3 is TGTGCCAGCAGCTTCCGCAGGGGGAACACTGAAGCTTTCTTT. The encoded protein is CASSFRRGNTEAFF.

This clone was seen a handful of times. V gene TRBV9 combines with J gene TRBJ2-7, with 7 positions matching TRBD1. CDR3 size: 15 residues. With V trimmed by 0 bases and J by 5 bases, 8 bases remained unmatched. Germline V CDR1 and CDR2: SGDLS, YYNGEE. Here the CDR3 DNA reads TGTGCCAGCAGCGTAGGGGGGACAGAAGCACACGAGCAGTACTTC. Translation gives CASSVGGTEAHEQYF.

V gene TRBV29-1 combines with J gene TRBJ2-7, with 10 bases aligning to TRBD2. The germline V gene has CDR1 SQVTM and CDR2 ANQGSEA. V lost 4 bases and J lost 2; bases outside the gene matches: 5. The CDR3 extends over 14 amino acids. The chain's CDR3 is CSVGLAGVPYEQYF. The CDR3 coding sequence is TGCAGCGTTGGTCTAGCGGGAGTCCCCTACGAGCAGTACTTC.

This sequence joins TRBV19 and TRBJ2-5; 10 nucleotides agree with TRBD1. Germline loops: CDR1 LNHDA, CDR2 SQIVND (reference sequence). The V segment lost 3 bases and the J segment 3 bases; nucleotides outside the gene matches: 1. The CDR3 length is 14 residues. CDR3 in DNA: TGTGCCAGTAGTATGGGGACAGGGGAAGAGACCCAGTACTTC. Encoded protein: CASSMGTGEETQYF.

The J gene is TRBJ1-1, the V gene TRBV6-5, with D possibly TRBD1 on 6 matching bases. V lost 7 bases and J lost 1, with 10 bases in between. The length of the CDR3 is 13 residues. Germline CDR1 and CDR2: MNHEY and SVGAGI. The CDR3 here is CASTKQGNTEAFF. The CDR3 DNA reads TGTGCCAGCACCAAACAGGGGAACACTGAAGCTTTCTTT.

CDR3 sequence: CARSRRLGASSYNEQFF. Written as DNA, the CDR3 is TGTGCCAGAAGCCGCCGGCTTGGGGCCAGCTCCTACAATGAGCAGTTCTTC. This chain uses TRBV5-3 with TRBJ2-1; a possible D gene is TRBD1 (5 bases). TRBV5-3 is an ORF for which the function is uncertain. The length of the CDR3 is 17 residues. Trimming left V 4 bases short and J 0 bases short, with 17 bases between.

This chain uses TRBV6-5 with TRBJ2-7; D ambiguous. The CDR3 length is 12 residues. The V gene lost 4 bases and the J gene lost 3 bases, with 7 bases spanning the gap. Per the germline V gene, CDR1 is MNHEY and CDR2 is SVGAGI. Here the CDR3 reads CASSSVNYEQYF. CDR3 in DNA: TGTGCCAGCAGTTCAGTAAACTACGAGCAGTACTTC.

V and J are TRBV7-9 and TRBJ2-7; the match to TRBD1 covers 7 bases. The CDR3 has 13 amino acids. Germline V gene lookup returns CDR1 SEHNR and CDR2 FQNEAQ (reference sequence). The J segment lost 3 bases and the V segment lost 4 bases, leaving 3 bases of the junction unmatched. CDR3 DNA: TGTGCCAGCAGCTCGGGACAGAACTACGAGCAGTACTTC. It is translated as CASSSGQNYEQYF.

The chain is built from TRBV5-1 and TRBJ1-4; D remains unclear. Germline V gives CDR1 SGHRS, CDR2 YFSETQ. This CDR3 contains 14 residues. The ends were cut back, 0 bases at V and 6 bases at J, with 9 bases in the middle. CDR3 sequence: CASSLVEGDEKLFF. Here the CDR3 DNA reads TGCGCCAGCAGCTTGGTGGAGGGTGATGAAAAACTGTTTTTT.

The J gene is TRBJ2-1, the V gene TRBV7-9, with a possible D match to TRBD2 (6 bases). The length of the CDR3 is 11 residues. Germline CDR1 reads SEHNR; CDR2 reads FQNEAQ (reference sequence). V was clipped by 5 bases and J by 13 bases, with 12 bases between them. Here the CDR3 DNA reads TGTGCCAGCAGCCTGGACTACGGTCAGTTCTTC. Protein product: CASSLDYGQFF.

The CDR3 nucleotides read TGTGCCAGCAGGACGGCAGGCTTTAACTATGGCTACACCTTC. Residues: CASRTAGFNYGYTF. The J gene is TRBJ1-2, the V gene TRBV27; D is unresolved. This CDR3 region has 14 residues. Germline values: CDR1 MNHEY, CDR2 SMNVEV (reference sequence). The V end lost 6 bases, the J end lost 1 base, and 12 bases lay between the germline ends.

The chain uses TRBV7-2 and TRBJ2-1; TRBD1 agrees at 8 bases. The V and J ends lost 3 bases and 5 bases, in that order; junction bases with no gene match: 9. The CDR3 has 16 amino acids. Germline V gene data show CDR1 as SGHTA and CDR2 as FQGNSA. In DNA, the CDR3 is TGTGCCAGCAGCTTGTCAGGGGGCGCTAAGGACAATGAGCAGTTCTTC. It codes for CASSLSGGAKDNEQFF.

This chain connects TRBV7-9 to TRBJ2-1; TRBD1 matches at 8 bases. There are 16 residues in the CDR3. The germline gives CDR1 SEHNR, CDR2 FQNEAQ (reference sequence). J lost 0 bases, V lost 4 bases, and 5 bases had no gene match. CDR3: CASSSEDRASYNEQFF. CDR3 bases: TGTGCCAGCAGCTCCGAGGACAGGGCCTCCTACAATGAGCAGTTCTTC.

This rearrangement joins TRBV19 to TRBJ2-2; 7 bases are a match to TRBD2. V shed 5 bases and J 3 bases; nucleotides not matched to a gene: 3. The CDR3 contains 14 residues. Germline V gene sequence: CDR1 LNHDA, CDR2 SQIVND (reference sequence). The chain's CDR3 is CASSQSGDTGELFF. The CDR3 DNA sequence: TGTGCCAGTAGTCAGAGCGGGGACACCGGGGAGCTGTTTTTT.

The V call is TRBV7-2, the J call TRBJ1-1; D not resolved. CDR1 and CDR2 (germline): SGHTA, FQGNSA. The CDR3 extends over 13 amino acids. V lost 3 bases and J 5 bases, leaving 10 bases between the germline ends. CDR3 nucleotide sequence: TGTGCCAGCAGCTTGCATCCAGGAACTGAAGCTTTCTTT. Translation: CASSLHPGTEAFF. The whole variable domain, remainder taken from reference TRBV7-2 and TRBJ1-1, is GAGVSQSPSNKVTEKGKDVELRCDPISGHTALYWYRQSLGQGLEFLIYFQGNSAPDKSGLPSDRFSAERTGGSVSTLTIQRTQQEDSAVYLCASSLHPGTEAFFGQGTRLTVV.

The CDR3 DNA reads as TGTGCCAGCAGCGCAGTCGGCAGGGGAACCACAGATACGCAGTATTTT. Its translation is CASSAVGRGTTDTQYF. This chain connects TRBV7-3 to TRBJ2-3, with TRBD1 as a possible D gene (6 bases). The V gene's germline CDR1 is SGHTA and CDR2 FQGTGA. CDR3 length: 16 residues. The germline V and J ends were trimmed by 5 bases and 2 bases, with 17 bases remaining between them.

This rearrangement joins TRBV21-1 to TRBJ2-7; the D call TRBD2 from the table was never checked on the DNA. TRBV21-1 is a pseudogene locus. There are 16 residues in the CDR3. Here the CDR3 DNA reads TGTGCCAGCCCCTATTCCGCGAGCGGGTTTTCCTACGAGCAGTACTTC. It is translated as CASPYSASGFSYEQYF.

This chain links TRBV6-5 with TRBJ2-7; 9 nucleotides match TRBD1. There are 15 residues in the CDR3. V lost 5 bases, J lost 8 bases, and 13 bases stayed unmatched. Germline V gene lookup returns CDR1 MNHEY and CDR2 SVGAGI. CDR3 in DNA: TGTGCCAGCAGTCTGACCACGGACAGGGGCCGGCAGCAGTACTTC. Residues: CASSLTTDRGRQQYF.

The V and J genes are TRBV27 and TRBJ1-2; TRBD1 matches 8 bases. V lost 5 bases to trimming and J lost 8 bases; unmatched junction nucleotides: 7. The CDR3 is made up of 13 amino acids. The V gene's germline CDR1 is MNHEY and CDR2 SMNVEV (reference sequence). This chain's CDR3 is CASSPRTGYGYTF. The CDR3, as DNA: TGTGCCAGCAGTCCCCGGACAGGGTACGGCTACACCTTC.

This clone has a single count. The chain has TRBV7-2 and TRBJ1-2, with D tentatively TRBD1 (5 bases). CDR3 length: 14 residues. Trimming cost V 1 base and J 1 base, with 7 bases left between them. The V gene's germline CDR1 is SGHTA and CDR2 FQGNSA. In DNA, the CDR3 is TGTGCCAGCAGCTTAGACAGGCTTAACTATGGCTACACCTTC. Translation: CASSLDRLNYGYTF.

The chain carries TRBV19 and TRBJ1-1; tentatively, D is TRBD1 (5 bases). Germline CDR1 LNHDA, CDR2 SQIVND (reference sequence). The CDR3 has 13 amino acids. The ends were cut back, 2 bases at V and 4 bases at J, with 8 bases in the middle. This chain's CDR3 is CASSIFQGTEAFF. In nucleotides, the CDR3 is TGTGCCAGTAGTATATTCCAGGGCACTGAAGCTTTCTTT.

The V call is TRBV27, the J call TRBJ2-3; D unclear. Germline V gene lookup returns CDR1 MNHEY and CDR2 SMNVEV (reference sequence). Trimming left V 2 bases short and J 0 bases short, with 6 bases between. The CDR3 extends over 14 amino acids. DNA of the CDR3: TGTGCCAGCAGTTTAAAAGCGAGCACAGATACGCAGTATTTT. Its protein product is CASSLKASTDTQYF.